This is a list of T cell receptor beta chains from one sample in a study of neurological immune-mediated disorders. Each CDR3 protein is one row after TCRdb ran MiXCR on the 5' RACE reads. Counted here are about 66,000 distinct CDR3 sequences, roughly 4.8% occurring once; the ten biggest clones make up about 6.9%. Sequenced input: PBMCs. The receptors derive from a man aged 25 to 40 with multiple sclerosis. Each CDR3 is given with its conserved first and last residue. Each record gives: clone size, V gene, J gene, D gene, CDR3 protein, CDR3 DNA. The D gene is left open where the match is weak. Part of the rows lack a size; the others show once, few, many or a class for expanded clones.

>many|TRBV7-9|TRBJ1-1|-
CASSLGRMNTEAFF
TGTGCCAGCAGCTTGGGCAGGATGAACACTGAAGCTTTCTTT
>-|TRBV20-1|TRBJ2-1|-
CSATGLTGNEQFF
TGCAGTGCTACAGGACTAACCGGCAATGAGCAGTTCTTC
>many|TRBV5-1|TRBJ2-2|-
CASSPPEKGNTGELFF
TGCGCCAGCAGCCCGCCCGAGAAGGGGAACACCGGGGAGCTGTTTTTT
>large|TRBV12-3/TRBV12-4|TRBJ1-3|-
CASSYRRYSGNTIYF
TGTGCCAGCAGTTACCGACGTTACTCTGGAAACACCATATATTTT
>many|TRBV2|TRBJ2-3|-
CASNYLPRSTDTQYF
TGTGCCAGCAATTATCTTCCTAGATCGACAGATACGCAGTATTTT
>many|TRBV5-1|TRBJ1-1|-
CASSSGHGNTEAFF
TGCGCCAGCAGCAGTGGACACGGGAACACTGAAGCTTTCTTT
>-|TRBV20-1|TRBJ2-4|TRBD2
CSALGLPENIQYF
TGCAGTGCCCTGGGACTACCGGAAAACATTCAGTACTTC
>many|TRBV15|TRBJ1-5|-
CATSRDPSPGPQHF
TGTGCCACCAGCAGAGACCCCTCACCGGGGCCCCAGCATTTT
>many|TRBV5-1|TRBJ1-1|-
CASSSYSEDTEAFF
TGCGCCAGCAGCAGCTACAGCGAAGACACTGAAGCTTTCTTT
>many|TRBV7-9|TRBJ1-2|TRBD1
CASSEQQGAGDYGYTF
TGTGCCAGCAGCGAACAACAGGGGGCTGGTGACTATGGCTACACCTTC
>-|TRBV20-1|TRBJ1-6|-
CSARVDLSSPLHF
TGCAGTGCTAGAGTAGACCTTTCCTCACCCCTCCACTTT